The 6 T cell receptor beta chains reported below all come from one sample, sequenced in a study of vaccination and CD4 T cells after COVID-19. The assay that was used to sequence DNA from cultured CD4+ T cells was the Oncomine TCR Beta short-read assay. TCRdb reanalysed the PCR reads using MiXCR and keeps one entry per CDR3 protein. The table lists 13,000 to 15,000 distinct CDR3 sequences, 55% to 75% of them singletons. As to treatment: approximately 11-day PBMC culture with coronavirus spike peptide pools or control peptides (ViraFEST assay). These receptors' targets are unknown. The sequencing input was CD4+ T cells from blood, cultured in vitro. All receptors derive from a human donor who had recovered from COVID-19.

CDR3 DNA sequence: TGTGCCAGCAAACTAGCTGGAGGGGACAATGAGCAGTTCTTC. This translates into CASKLAGGDNEQFF. This rearrangement joins TRBV6-1 to TRBJ2-1; a weak D match, TRBD2 (6 bases). The germline CDR1 and CDR2 sequences are MNHNS and SASEGT. This CDR3 is built from 14 residues. V gave up 7 bases and J gave up 5 bases, with 15 bases separating them.

The CDR3 region is CASRENENQPQHF. The CDR3 DNA reads as TGTGCCAGCAGGGAAAACGAGAATCAGCCCCAGCATTTT. The chain carries TRBV2 and TRBJ1-5; D is unclear. The CDR3 loop spans 13 amino acids. V lost 6 bases and J 4 bases, leaving 10 bases between the germline ends. The germline gives CDR1 SNHLY, CDR2 FYNNEI. Combining the CDR3 with reference TRBV2 and TRBJ1-5 gives the whole variable domain EPEVTQTPSHQVTQMGQEVILRCVPISNHLYFYWYRQILGQKVEFLVSFYNNEISEKSEIFDDQFSVERPDGSNFTLKIRSTKLEDSAMYFCASRENENQPQHFGDGTRLSIL.

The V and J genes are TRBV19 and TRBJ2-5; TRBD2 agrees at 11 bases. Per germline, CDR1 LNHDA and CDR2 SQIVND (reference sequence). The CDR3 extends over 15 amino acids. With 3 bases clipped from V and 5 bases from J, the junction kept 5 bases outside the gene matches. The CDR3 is CASSIGTSGSETQYF. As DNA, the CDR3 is TGTGCCAGTAGTATTGGTACTAGCGGGAGCGAGACCCAGTACTTC. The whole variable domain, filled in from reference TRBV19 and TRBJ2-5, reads DGGITQSPKYLFRKEGQNVTLSCEQNLNHDAMYWYRQDPGQGLRLIYYSQIVNDFQKGDIAEGYSVSREKKESFPLTVTSAQKNPTAFYLCASSIGTSGSETQYFGPGTRLLVL.

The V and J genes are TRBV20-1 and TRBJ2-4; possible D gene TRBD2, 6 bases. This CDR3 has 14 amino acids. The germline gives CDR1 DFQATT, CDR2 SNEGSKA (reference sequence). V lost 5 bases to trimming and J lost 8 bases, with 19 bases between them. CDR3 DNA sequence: TGCAGTGCTGCCCGTGGGGGGAGGTGGCACATTCAGTACTTC. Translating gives CSAARGGRWHIQYF.

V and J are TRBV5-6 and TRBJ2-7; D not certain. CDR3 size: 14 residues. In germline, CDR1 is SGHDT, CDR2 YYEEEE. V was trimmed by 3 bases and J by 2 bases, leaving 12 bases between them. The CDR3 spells CASSSYSEAYEQYF. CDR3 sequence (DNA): TGTGCCAGCAGCTCGTACAGTGAGGCCTACGAGCAGTACTTC.

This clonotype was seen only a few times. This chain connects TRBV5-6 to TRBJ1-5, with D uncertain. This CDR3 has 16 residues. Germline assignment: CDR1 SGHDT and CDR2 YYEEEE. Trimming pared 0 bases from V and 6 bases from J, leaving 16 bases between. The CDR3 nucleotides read TGTGCCAGCAGCTTGGAACCCCTCGGCAGACCTCAGCCCCAGCATTTT. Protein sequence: CASSLEPLGRPQPQHF.